This TCR beta chain was sequenced for a study of a mutant IDH1 vaccine in newly diagnosed glioma. Background on the study: Vaccinations were initiated 4-6 weeks following radiotherapy alone, or were given together with temozolomide cycles. Visits V12 and V13 fell at weeks 35 and 47, respectively. Beforehand, treatment had been radiotherapy, temozolomide, or both; the majority received both.

As to this clone: What it recognizes is unknown.

Produced via immunoSEQ multiplex PCR; TCRdb's table is partial and in-frame only. The table records 84,000 or so clones, approximately 75% of them present only once. The study's findings and limits: Vaccine-induced immune responses were detected in over 90% of patients.

Documented time point: week 47, end of study. Vaccinated patients received 300 ug of mutant IDH1 20-mer peptide per dose, with topical imiquimod. Sequences were derived from PBMCs, sampled from a glioma patient whose treatment included an IDH1 peptide vaccine. This sequence was found in a man aged 35 to 55 with glioma.

The DNA of the CDR3 is TGTGCCAGCAGTTTTCGAGGACAGGGGCGGCAAGAGCAGTACTTC. Translated, it gives CASSFRGQGRQEQYF. The chain carries TRBV27 and TRBJ2-7, with 9 positions matching TRBD1. Trimming at V came to 3 bases and at J to 7 bases, leaving 10 bases not matched to a gene. The germline V gene encodes CDR1 MNHEY and CDR2 SMNVEV (reference sequence). CDR3 length equals 15 residues.